Listed below are T cell receptor beta chains from one sample, sequenced in a study of cytomegalovirus exposure and HLA in healthy donors. Libraries were prepared by immunoSEQ multiplex PCR; TCRdb keeps only in-frame clonotypes and omits some of them. The sample has 100,000 to 150,000 clones; about 80% are singletons. The sample consisted of PBMCs. The receptors stem from a woman in her forties or fifties in good health and CMV-seronegative. Each CDR3 is given with its conserved first and last residue. A D gene is named only where the DNA matches it firmly. Size values are once, few and many counts, or a class for expanded clones, and some rows have none.

clone_size: -; d_call: -; j_call: TRBJ2-1; v_call: TRBV4-2; cdr3_nt: TGTGCCAGCAGTCCGTCGCGGGAACCCTACAATGAGCAGTTCTTC; cdr3_aa: CASSPSREPYNEQFF
clone_size: -; d_call: TRBD1; j_call: TRBJ2-7; v_call: TRBV29-1; cdr3_nt: TGCAGCGTCCCGGGACAGGGAGGACACGAGCAGTACTTC; cdr3_aa: CSVPGQGGHEQYF
clone_size: -; d_call: -; j_call: TRBJ1-5; v_call: TRBV6-5; cdr3_nt: TGTGCCAGCGCGGACAGTTTCAATCGGCCCCAGCATTTT; cdr3_aa: CASADSFNRPQHF
clone_size: -; d_call: TRBD1; j_call: TRBJ2-7; v_call: TRBV9; cdr3_nt: TGTGCCAGCAGCGCACCCAAAGGGGGACAGGGGTCCTACGAGCAGTACTTC; cdr3_aa: CASSAPKGGQGSYEQYF
clone_size: -; d_call: TRBD1; j_call: TRBJ1-4; v_call: TRBV28; cdr3_nt: TGTGCCAGCAGCAGCACAGGGGTTGGAACTAATGAAAAACTGTTTTTT; cdr3_aa: CASSSTGVGTNEKLFF
clone_size: few; d_call: -; j_call: TRBJ2-7; v_call: TRBV21-1; cdr3_nt: TGTGCCATAAATTACGAGCAGTACTTC; cdr3_aa: CAINYEQYF
clone_size: -; d_call: TRBD2; j_call: TRBJ2-7; v_call: TRBV27; cdr3_nt: TGTGCCAGCAGTTTATCGGGGGGGTTACTAGCTTGGGAGCAGTACTTC; cdr3_aa: CASSLSGGLLAWEQYF
clone_size: -; d_call: -; j_call: TRBJ1-6; v_call: TRBV19; cdr3_nt: TGTGCCACCCGATTTGGCGCCGGAGATAATTCACCCCTCCACTTT; cdr3_aa: CATRFGAGDNSPLHF
clone_size: -; d_call: TRBD1; j_call: TRBJ2-7; v_call: TRBV5-1; cdr3_nt: TGCGCCAGCAGCTTGGACAGGGGCTACGAGCAGTACTTC; cdr3_aa: CASSLDRGYEQYF
clone_size: -; d_call: TRBD2; j_call: TRBJ2-5; v_call: TRBV19; cdr3_nt: TGTGCCAGTAGTACTCCCTCGGCGGGAGGGGGCCAAGAGACCCAGTACTTC; cdr3_aa: CASSTPSAGGGQETQYF
clone_size: -; d_call: TRBD2; j_call: TRBJ2-5; v_call: TRBV5-1; cdr3_nt: TGCGCCAGCAGCTTGGGGGGACTACAAGAGACCCAGTACTTC; cdr3_aa: CASSLGGLQETQYF
clone_size: -; d_call: -; j_call: TRBJ2-7; v_call: TRBV7-9; cdr3_nt: TGTTCCAGCAGCTTAGTCGACAGTTCCTACGAGCAGTACTTC; cdr3_aa: CSSSLVDSSYEQYF
clone_size: -; d_call: TRBD2; j_call: TRBJ2-3; v_call: TRBV27; cdr3_nt: TGTGCCAGCAGTTTCTCTAGCGGACTCACAGATACGCAGTATTTT; cdr3_aa: CASSFSSGLTDTQYF
clone_size: -; d_call: TRBD1; j_call: TRBJ2-1; v_call: TRBV2; cdr3_nt: TGTGCCAGCTTTAGGGGGCAGGGTAATGAGCAGTTCTTC; cdr3_aa: CASFRGQGNEQFF
clone_size: few; d_call: -; j_call: TRBJ2-7; v_call: TRBV2; cdr3_nt: TGTGCCAGCAGAAGGGAGAGCTACGAGCAGTACTTC; cdr3_aa: CASRRESYEQYF
clone_size: -; d_call: -; j_call: TRBJ2-1; v_call: TRBV29-1; cdr3_nt: TGCAGCGGGGGGCATGAGCAGTTCTTC; cdr3_aa: CSGGHEQFF
clone_size: -; d_call: TRBD2; j_call: TRBJ2-3; v_call: TRBV5-1; cdr3_nt: TGCGCCAGCAGCTTAGGTAGCGGGAAGTCAGATACGCAGTATTTT; cdr3_aa: CASSLGSGKSDTQYF
clone_size: -; d_call: TRBD1; j_call: TRBJ2-3; v_call: TRBV5-6; cdr3_nt: TGTGCCAGCAGGTACTCCAGGGGGTGGGCCACAGATACGCAGTATTTT; cdr3_aa: CASRYSRGWATDTQYF
clone_size: once; d_call: -; j_call: TRBJ1-1; v_call: TRBV18; cdr3_nt: TGTGCCAGCTCAGAAGGACAGAACACTGAAGCTTTCTTT; cdr3_aa: CASSEGQNTEAFF
clone_size: -; d_call: TRBD1; j_call: TRBJ2-2; v_call: TRBV5-6; cdr3_nt: TGTGCCAGCAGCCTCCATATAGACAGGGGGTACACCGGGGAGCTGTTTTTT; cdr3_aa: CASSLHIDRGYTGELFF
clone_size: -; d_call: -; j_call: TRBJ2-7; v_call: TRBV7-2; cdr3_nt: TGTGCCAGCAGCTCCCTTACTTGGGAGCAGTACTTC; cdr3_aa: CASSSLTWEQYF
clone_size: -; d_call: TRBD1; j_call: TRBJ1-2; v_call: TRBV28; cdr3_nt: TGTGCCAGCAGTGGACAGGGCGGCGGCTACACCTTC; cdr3_aa: CASSGQGGGYTF